This TCR beta chain was profiled in a study of blood T cell repertoires in COVID-19. Whole-study context: T cells, B-cell-depleted T cells, or PBMCs supplied cDNA or gDNA.

The trim removed 4 bases at V and 10 bases at J, leaving 12 bases unmatched. CDR3 length equals 16 residues. Germline-derived CDR1 and CDR2 are LGHDT and YNNKEL (reference sequence). The protocol was immunoSEQ multiplex PCR, while the TCRdb copy is restricted to in-frame clones and leaves out a portion. Counted here are 350,000 to 400,000 clones, just under 90% occurring once; the ten biggest clones make up less than 2%. Recovery among Cohort 3 donors was established by two negative PCRs, clearance, or symptom resolution. The clonotype comes from a woman under 40 who had recovered from COVID-19. The rearrangement joins TRBV3-1 (or the pseudogene TRBV3-2) to TRBJ1-6, with 8 nucleotides matching TRBD1. Material for sequencing was PBMCs or T cells enriched from blood (not recorded which). The CDR3 coding sequence is TGTGCCAGCAGCCGAAGAATTACAGGGGGTAACTCACCCCTCCACTTT. The encoded protein is CASSRRITGGNSPLHF.